This entry concerns a single TCR beta chain. At one end the junction does not follow the germline gene, possibly because of a read error. These data belong to a study of blood T cells in healthy people across ages. It was with a sample-barcoded 5' primer and a J-beta primer mix that a second PCR of roughly 7 to 12 cycles was run. MiXCR, applied by TCRdb to the 5' RACE reads, yields one record per CDR3 protein. This sample has hundreds of thousands of distinct CDR3 sequences, with 20% to 30% found just once. The CDR3 has 15 residues. In germline, CDR1 is SGHVS, CDR2 FNYEAQ. These sequences were also reported in another study, on T cells of mothers and their children. This second report adds: cDNA synthesis used all extracted RNA, 1.5 ug per 15 ul.

The source material was blood. The chain is built from TRBV7-6 and TRBJ1-4; 7 nucleotides match TRBD1. This sequence originates from a boy younger than 18 in good health. The CDR3 sequence is CVSSQATGTGEKLFF. The DNA of the CDR3 is TGTGTCAGCAGCCAAGCGACAGGGACCGGGGAAAAACTGTTTTTT. Together with reference TRBV7-6 and TRBJ1-4, the CDR3 gives the full variable domain: GAGVSQSPRYKVTKRGQDVALRCDPISGHVSLYWYRQALGQGPEFLTYFNYEAQQDKSGLPNDRFSAERPEGSISTLTIQRTEQRDSAMYRCVSSQATGTGEKLFFGSGTQLSVL.